This T cell receptor (beta chain) was documented in a study of blood T cell repertoires in COVID-19. About the research overall: Italy, Spain and the United States were the sources of the convalescent and acute COVID-19 samples.

Trimming cost V 3 bases and J 2 bases; bases outside gene matches: 3. CDR3 size: 14 residues. From germline, CDR1 is PRHDT and CDR2 FYEKMQ (reference sequence). In the original analysis: The assay estimated nucleated cells by amplifying reference gene primers. Generated by immunoSEQ multiplex PCR, the TCRdb table keeps only in-frame clones and is missing some. V, J and clone size reflect that table, while D and trimming were determined from the DNA. Of fewer than 150,000 clones listed, roughly four fifths are singletons. The chain recombines TRBV13 with TRBJ1-2, with 7 positions matching TRBD1. What was sequenced was peripheral blood. The TCR originated in a human donor in a cohort sampled during active COVID-19. CDR3 region: CASSFSGGNYGYTF. The CDR3 region has the DNA TGTGCCAGCAGCTTCTCAGGGGGAAACTATGGCTACACCTTC.